The 29 T cell receptor beta chains presented below share a single source sample, sequenced in a study of chemoradiotherapy in HPV16-positive cancers (dated by TCRdb to the early 2020s). Library preparation used the immunoSEQ multiplex PCR assay. The table was pulled from immuneACCESS by TCRdb, which kept in-frame rearrangements only. Such tables lose some clones; where checked, under half of the loss comes from unresolved V genes, and the rest has no known cause. Recorded for this sample are some 14,000 clones; 60% to 80% of them occurred a single time. The ten top clones hold roughly 1.4% of the sample. This specimen was acquired from a patient who underwent chemoradiotherapy. The receptors shown here come from a human donor with HPV-associated anogenital cancer.

This clone was counted once. The J gene is TRBJ1-4, the V gene TRBV6-1; 7 nucleotides align to TRBD1. Trimming cost V 1 base and J 12 bases; bases outside gene matches: 11. In germline, CDR1 is MNHNS, CDR2 SASEGT. The CDR3 consists of 15 residues. CDR3: CASSEGGGSLVELFF. Written as DNA, the CDR3 is TGTGCCAGCAGTGAAGGAGGGGGCAGTCTCGTGGAACTGTTTTTT.

The rearrangement joins TRBV5-4 to TRBJ1-1, with D maybe TRBD1 (6 bases). From germline, CDR1 is SGHNT and CDR2 YYREEE (reference sequence). The CDR3 has 15 residues. V lost 4 bases to trimming and J lost 1 base, with 14 bases between them. DNA for the CDR3: TGTGCCAGCAGCGACGCAGGGGTGGGGAACACTGAAGCTTTCTTT. Translated, it gives CASSDAGVGNTEAFF.

The J gene is TRBJ2-1, the V gene TRBV18; D is unresolved. The CDR3 is 14 amino acids. CDR1 is KGHSH and CDR2 is LQKENI in the germline V gene. The ends were cut back, 1 base at V and 2 bases at J, with 6 bases in the middle. The CDR3 is CASSPQHTYNEQFF. The CDR3, as DNA: TGTGCCAGCTCACCACAGCATACCTACAATGAGCAGTTCTTC.

The chain carries TRBV7-2 and TRBJ2-5, with D maybe TRBD2 (5 bases). Trimming removed 0 bases at V and 5 bases at J, with 16 bases between. Germline values: CDR1 SGHTA, CDR2 FQGNSA. The CDR3 loop spans 16 amino acids. CDR3 amino acids: CASSLAPTTLGETQYF. The CDR3 DNA reads TGTGCCAGCAGCTTAGCGCCGACTACCTTAGGGGAGACCCAGTACTTC.

The chain combines TRBV7-3 with TRBJ1-5; tentative D call: TRBD1 (6 bases). This CDR3 is 14 amino acids long. From germline, CDR1 is SGHTA and CDR2 FQGTGA. Trimming removed 3 bases at V and 3 bases at J, with 9 bases between. CDR3 sequence reads: CASSLGGPNQPQHF. For the CDR3, the DNA is TGTGCCAGCAGCTTGGGGGGCCCCAATCAGCCCCAGCATTTT.

This chain connects TRBV7-9 to TRBJ2-7; possibly TRBD1 or TRBD2 for D (5 bases each). This CDR3 comprises 15 residues. V was clipped by 0 bases and J by 2 bases, with 11 bases between them. Germline V lookup: CDR1 SEHNR, CDR2 FQNEAQ (reference sequence). CDR3 DNA: TGTGCCAGCAGCTTAGCGGGTCCGGGGCCCTACGAGCAGTACTTC. This encodes CASSLAGPGPYEQYF.

This rearrangement joins TRBV30 to TRBJ1-2, with D perhaps matching TRBD1 (5 bases). The CDR3 is 16 residues long. Per germline, CDR1 GTSNPN and CDR2 SVGIG (reference sequence). Trimming took off 2 bases at V and 2 bases at J, with 18 bases between the two ends. CDR3 bases: TGTGCCTGGAGTCCCCCTCAGGGAACCTGGAACTATGGCTACACCTTC. Translating gives CAWSPPQGTWNYGYTF.

A single count supports this clone. The gene calls are TRBV15 and TRBJ2-7, with 11 bases fitting TRBD1. This CDR3 comprises 15 residues. With 5 bases clipped from V and 6 bases from J, the junction kept 9 bases outside the gene matches. Germline loops: CDR1 LNHNV, CDR2 YYDKDF (reference sequence). The CDR3 DNA sequence: TGTGCCACCAGCCCAATCAAAGGGACAGGGGGCGAGCAGTACTTC. Protein: CATSPIKGTGGEQYF.

J is TRBJ2-2 and V is TRBV5-8, with a possible D match to TRBD2 (5 bases). The germline V and J ends were trimmed by 4 bases and 4 bases, with 17 bases remaining between them. Germline CDR1 is SGHTS and CDR2 is YDEGEE. The CDR3 length is 16 residues. For the CDR3, the DNA is TGTGCCAGCAGCACCCGGACTTCCCGGGTCACCGGGGAGCTGTTTTTT. It is translated as CASSTRTSRVTGELFF.

The chain is built from TRBV4-2 and TRBJ1-4; possibly TRBD1 for D (5 bases). This CDR3 region has 15 residues. Germline V gene lookup returns CDR1 LGHNA and CDR2 YNFKEQ. V gave up 1 base and J gave up 5 bases, with 11 bases separating them. CDR3 sequence: CASSQVTGGNEKLFF. The CDR3 DNA reads as TGTGCCAGCAGCCAAGTGACGGGGGGAAATGAAAAACTGTTTTTT.

This chain links TRBV7-2 with TRBJ2-7; D is ambiguous. The CDR3 runs 16 residues. With 0 bases removed from V and 3 bases from J, the gap between germline ends came to 15 bases. CDR1 is SGHTA, CDR2 FQGNSA, per germline. For the CDR3, the DNA is TGTGCCAGCAGCTTAGCGGGGTTCGGCCTAGACTACGAGCAGTACTTC. Its protein is CASSLAGFGLDYEQYF.

This clone was seen a few times. V is TRBV12-5 and J is TRBJ1-1, with TRBD1 matching over 8 bases. CDR3 length equals 13 residues. CDR1 and CDR2 from the germline V gene are LGHNT and FRNRAP. Trimming removed 1 base from V and 7 bases from J; junction bases left unmatched: 2. CDR3 sequence reads: CASGLGDRFEAFF. In DNA form, the CDR3 reads TGTGCTAGTGGTTTGGGGGACAGGTTTGAAGCTTTCTTT.

This clone was observed a single time. CDR3 DNA sequence: TGTGCCAGCAGCTTAAATGCCAGGGTTACCGGGGAGCTGTTTTTT. It is translated as CASSLNARVTGELFF. The gene calls are TRBV11-2 and TRBJ2-2; perhaps TRBD1 as D (5 bases). Germline CDR1 reads SGHAT; CDR2 reads FQNNGV. The V end lost 2 bases, the J end lost 5 bases, and 12 bases lay between the germline ends. The CDR3 loop spans 15 amino acids.

The chain couples TRBV11-2 to TRBJ2-7, with D unclear. The CDR3 is 12 residues long. Germline CDR1 and CDR2: SGHAT and FQNNGV. Trimming took 1 base from V and 7 from J, leaving 8 bases between them. The CDR3 loop reads CASSLVGGEQYF. In DNA form, the CDR3 reads TGTGCCAGCAGCTTAGTAGGTGGGGAGCAGTACTTC.

The chain couples TRBV11-1 to TRBJ1-1, with TRBD1 matching over 7 bases. The CDR3 extends over 14 amino acids. Per germline, CDR1 SGHAT and CDR2 FQDESV (reference sequence). Germline trimming cut 5 bases from V and 5 bases from J; bases unmatched to any gene: 8. The CDR3 sequence is CASSHDRVATEAFF. The CDR3 DNA reads as TGTGCCAGCAGCCACGACAGGGTAGCTACTGAAGCTTTCTTT.

The gene calls are TRBV4-3 and TRBJ2-5; D may be TRBD2 (5 bases). Trimming took off 1 base at V and 5 bases at J, with 8 bases between the two ends. The CDR3 is 13 residues long. Germline CDR1 is LGHNA and CDR2 is YSLEER. The CDR3 sequence is CASSQGRGETQYF. The CDR3 nucleotides read TGCGCCAGCAGCCAAGGGAGAGGGGAGACCCAGTACTTC.

This clone was seen a single time. The gene calls are TRBV7-9 and TRBJ1-2; D unclear. Germline V gives CDR1 SEHNR, CDR2 FQNEAQ (reference sequence). Trimming removed 2 bases at V and 0 bases at J, with 7 bases between. The length of the CDR3 is 14 residues. The CDR3 reads CASSLRGSNYGYTF. In nucleotides, the CDR3 is TGTGCCAGCAGCTTACGGGGATCTAACTATGGCTACACCTTC.

The V gene is TRBV29-1, the J gene TRBJ1-5; 7 nucleotides agree with TRBD1. The CDR3 covers 14 residues. Germline V gene sequence: CDR1 SQVTM, CDR2 ANQGSEA. Unmatched junction bases numbered 6, after V lost 4 bases and J lost 3 bases. The CDR3 DNA reads as TGCAGCGTTGGGGACAGAAATTTCAATCAGCCCCAGCATTTT. Amino acid sequence: CSVGDRNFNQPQHF. The full variable domain, with the rest looked up from reference TRBV29-1 and TRBJ1-5, is SAVISQKPSRDICQRGTSLTIQCQVDSQVTMMFWYRQQPGQSLTLIATANQGSEATYESGFVIDKFPISRPNLTFSTLTVSNMSPEDSSIYLCSVGDRNFNQPQHFGDGTRLSIL.

The chain combines TRBV6-5 with TRBJ1-1, with D possibly being TRBD1 (5 bases). Trimming took 2 bases from V and 1 from J, leaving 8 bases between them. This CDR3 has 14 residues. Germline values: CDR1 MNHEY, CDR2 SVGAGI. CDR3 nucleotide sequence: TGTGCCAGCAGTTACGGGGCCCAGAACACTGAAGCTTTCTTT. As protein: CASSYGAQNTEAFF.

V and J are TRBV9 and TRBJ2-1; D may match TRBD1 or TRBD2 (5 bases each). CDR1 and CDR2 from the germline V gene are SGDLS and YYNGEE. Between the trimmed V and J ends, which lost 6 bases and 0 bases, there was a span of 25 bases. The CDR3 loop spans 19 amino acids. CDR3 sequence: CASTPIGQGRESSYNEQFF. For the CDR3, the DNA is TGTGCCAGCACCCCGATCGGGCAGGGACGAGAAAGCTCCTACAATGAGCAGTTCTTC. The full variable domain, with the rest looked up from reference TRBV9 and TRBJ2-1, is DSGVTQTPKHLITATGQRVTLRCSPRSGDLSVYWYQQSLDQGLQFLIQYYNGEERAKGNILERFSAQQFPDLHSELNLSSLELGDSALYFCASTPIGQGRESSYNEQFFGPGTRLTVL.

The V gene is TRBV7-2, the J gene TRBJ1-1, with TRBD1 matching 7 bases. Trimming at V came to 3 bases and at J to 11 bases, leaving 6 bases not matched to a gene. Per the germline V gene, CDR1 is SGHTA and CDR2 is FQGNSA. There are 12 residues in the CDR3. CDR3 in amino acids: CASSFRQGKAFF. CDR3 DNA sequence: TGTGCCAGCAGCTTTAGACAGGGTAAGGCTTTCTTT.

The V call is TRBV7-8, the J call TRBJ1-5; a weak D match, TRBD1 (6 bases). Germline CDR1 is SGHVS and CDR2 is FQNEAQ. V gave up 4 bases and J gave up 5 bases, with 15 bases separating them. The length of the CDR3 is 15 residues. The CDR3 here is CASSSAWGADQPQHF. The CDR3 DNA reads as TGTGCCAGCAGCTCGGCCTGGGGGGCGGATCAGCCCCAGCATTTT.

V usage is TRBV7-2 and J usage is TRBJ2-7; D gene uncertain. Germline assignment: CDR1 SGHTA and CDR2 FQGNSA. V lost 0 bases, J lost 4 bases, and 13 bases lay in between. This CDR3 contains 15 residues. CDR3 DNA: TGTGCCAGCAGCTTAGCACCAGGTACCCAATACGAGCAGTACTTC. This sequence encodes CASSLAPGTQYEQYF.

The chain uses TRBV9 and TRBJ2-3; no clear D gene. V lost 2 bases and J 0 bases, leaving 7 bases between the germline ends. Germline assignment: CDR1 SGDLS and CDR2 YYNGEE. The CDR3 covers 14 residues. CDR3 nucleotides: TGTGCCAGCAGCGTGGTGGGTAGCACAGATACGCAGTATTTT. Amino acids: CASSVVGSTDTQYF.

This rearrangement joins TRBV28 to TRBJ1-5; 9 positions agree with TRBD1. The germline V gene has CDR1 MDHEN and CDR2 SYDVKM. The J segment lost 6 bases and the V segment lost 4 bases, leaving 4 bases of the junction unmatched. This CDR3 contains 14 residues. The CDR3, as DNA: TGTGCCAGCAGTTCAAGGACAGGGGTTCAGCCCCAGCATTTT. Translated: CASSSRTGVQPQHF.

The genes are TRBV19 and TRBJ2-3; D not resolved. V was pared by 3 bases and J by 2 bases, with 9 bases between. The germline CDR1 and CDR2 sequences are LNHDA and SQIVND (reference sequence). This CDR3 region has 14 residues. In nucleotides, the CDR3 is TGTGCCAGTAGTATGAGGCGTGACACAGATACGCAGTATTTT. Translating it yields CASSMRRDTDTQYF.

CDR3 protein: CSASQGDEQYF. For the CDR3, the DNA is TGCAGTGCCTCACAGGGTGACGAGCAGTACTTC. The chain uses TRBV20-1 and TRBJ2-7, with a tentative D call TRBD1 (6 bases). Trimming removed 6 bases from V and 5 bases from J, with 11 bases in between. The CDR3 contains 11 residues. Germline lookup yields CDR1 DFQATT and CDR2 SNEGSKA (reference sequence).

This clone came up once. The J gene is TRBJ2-5, the V gene TRBV7-2, with 11 bases lining up with TRBD2. Trimming removed 5 bases from V and 5 bases from J; junction bases left unmatched: 4. CDR3 size: 14 residues. Germline CDR1 reads SGHTA; CDR2 reads FQGNSA. Here the CDR3 reads CASSNSGGAETQYF. In DNA form, the CDR3 reads TGTGCCAGCAGCAATAGCGGGGGGGCGGAGACCCAGTACTTC.

This clone was detected a few times. V is TRBV7-9 and J is TRBJ2-3; D gene uncertain. The V gene lost 3 bases and the J gene lost 6 bases, with 1 base spanning the gap. Germline assignment: CDR1 SEHNR and CDR2 FQNEAQ (reference sequence). The CDR3 extends over 10 amino acids. The CDR3 region is CASSFDTQYF. The CDR3, as DNA: TGTGCCAGCAGCTTCGATACGCAGTATTTT.